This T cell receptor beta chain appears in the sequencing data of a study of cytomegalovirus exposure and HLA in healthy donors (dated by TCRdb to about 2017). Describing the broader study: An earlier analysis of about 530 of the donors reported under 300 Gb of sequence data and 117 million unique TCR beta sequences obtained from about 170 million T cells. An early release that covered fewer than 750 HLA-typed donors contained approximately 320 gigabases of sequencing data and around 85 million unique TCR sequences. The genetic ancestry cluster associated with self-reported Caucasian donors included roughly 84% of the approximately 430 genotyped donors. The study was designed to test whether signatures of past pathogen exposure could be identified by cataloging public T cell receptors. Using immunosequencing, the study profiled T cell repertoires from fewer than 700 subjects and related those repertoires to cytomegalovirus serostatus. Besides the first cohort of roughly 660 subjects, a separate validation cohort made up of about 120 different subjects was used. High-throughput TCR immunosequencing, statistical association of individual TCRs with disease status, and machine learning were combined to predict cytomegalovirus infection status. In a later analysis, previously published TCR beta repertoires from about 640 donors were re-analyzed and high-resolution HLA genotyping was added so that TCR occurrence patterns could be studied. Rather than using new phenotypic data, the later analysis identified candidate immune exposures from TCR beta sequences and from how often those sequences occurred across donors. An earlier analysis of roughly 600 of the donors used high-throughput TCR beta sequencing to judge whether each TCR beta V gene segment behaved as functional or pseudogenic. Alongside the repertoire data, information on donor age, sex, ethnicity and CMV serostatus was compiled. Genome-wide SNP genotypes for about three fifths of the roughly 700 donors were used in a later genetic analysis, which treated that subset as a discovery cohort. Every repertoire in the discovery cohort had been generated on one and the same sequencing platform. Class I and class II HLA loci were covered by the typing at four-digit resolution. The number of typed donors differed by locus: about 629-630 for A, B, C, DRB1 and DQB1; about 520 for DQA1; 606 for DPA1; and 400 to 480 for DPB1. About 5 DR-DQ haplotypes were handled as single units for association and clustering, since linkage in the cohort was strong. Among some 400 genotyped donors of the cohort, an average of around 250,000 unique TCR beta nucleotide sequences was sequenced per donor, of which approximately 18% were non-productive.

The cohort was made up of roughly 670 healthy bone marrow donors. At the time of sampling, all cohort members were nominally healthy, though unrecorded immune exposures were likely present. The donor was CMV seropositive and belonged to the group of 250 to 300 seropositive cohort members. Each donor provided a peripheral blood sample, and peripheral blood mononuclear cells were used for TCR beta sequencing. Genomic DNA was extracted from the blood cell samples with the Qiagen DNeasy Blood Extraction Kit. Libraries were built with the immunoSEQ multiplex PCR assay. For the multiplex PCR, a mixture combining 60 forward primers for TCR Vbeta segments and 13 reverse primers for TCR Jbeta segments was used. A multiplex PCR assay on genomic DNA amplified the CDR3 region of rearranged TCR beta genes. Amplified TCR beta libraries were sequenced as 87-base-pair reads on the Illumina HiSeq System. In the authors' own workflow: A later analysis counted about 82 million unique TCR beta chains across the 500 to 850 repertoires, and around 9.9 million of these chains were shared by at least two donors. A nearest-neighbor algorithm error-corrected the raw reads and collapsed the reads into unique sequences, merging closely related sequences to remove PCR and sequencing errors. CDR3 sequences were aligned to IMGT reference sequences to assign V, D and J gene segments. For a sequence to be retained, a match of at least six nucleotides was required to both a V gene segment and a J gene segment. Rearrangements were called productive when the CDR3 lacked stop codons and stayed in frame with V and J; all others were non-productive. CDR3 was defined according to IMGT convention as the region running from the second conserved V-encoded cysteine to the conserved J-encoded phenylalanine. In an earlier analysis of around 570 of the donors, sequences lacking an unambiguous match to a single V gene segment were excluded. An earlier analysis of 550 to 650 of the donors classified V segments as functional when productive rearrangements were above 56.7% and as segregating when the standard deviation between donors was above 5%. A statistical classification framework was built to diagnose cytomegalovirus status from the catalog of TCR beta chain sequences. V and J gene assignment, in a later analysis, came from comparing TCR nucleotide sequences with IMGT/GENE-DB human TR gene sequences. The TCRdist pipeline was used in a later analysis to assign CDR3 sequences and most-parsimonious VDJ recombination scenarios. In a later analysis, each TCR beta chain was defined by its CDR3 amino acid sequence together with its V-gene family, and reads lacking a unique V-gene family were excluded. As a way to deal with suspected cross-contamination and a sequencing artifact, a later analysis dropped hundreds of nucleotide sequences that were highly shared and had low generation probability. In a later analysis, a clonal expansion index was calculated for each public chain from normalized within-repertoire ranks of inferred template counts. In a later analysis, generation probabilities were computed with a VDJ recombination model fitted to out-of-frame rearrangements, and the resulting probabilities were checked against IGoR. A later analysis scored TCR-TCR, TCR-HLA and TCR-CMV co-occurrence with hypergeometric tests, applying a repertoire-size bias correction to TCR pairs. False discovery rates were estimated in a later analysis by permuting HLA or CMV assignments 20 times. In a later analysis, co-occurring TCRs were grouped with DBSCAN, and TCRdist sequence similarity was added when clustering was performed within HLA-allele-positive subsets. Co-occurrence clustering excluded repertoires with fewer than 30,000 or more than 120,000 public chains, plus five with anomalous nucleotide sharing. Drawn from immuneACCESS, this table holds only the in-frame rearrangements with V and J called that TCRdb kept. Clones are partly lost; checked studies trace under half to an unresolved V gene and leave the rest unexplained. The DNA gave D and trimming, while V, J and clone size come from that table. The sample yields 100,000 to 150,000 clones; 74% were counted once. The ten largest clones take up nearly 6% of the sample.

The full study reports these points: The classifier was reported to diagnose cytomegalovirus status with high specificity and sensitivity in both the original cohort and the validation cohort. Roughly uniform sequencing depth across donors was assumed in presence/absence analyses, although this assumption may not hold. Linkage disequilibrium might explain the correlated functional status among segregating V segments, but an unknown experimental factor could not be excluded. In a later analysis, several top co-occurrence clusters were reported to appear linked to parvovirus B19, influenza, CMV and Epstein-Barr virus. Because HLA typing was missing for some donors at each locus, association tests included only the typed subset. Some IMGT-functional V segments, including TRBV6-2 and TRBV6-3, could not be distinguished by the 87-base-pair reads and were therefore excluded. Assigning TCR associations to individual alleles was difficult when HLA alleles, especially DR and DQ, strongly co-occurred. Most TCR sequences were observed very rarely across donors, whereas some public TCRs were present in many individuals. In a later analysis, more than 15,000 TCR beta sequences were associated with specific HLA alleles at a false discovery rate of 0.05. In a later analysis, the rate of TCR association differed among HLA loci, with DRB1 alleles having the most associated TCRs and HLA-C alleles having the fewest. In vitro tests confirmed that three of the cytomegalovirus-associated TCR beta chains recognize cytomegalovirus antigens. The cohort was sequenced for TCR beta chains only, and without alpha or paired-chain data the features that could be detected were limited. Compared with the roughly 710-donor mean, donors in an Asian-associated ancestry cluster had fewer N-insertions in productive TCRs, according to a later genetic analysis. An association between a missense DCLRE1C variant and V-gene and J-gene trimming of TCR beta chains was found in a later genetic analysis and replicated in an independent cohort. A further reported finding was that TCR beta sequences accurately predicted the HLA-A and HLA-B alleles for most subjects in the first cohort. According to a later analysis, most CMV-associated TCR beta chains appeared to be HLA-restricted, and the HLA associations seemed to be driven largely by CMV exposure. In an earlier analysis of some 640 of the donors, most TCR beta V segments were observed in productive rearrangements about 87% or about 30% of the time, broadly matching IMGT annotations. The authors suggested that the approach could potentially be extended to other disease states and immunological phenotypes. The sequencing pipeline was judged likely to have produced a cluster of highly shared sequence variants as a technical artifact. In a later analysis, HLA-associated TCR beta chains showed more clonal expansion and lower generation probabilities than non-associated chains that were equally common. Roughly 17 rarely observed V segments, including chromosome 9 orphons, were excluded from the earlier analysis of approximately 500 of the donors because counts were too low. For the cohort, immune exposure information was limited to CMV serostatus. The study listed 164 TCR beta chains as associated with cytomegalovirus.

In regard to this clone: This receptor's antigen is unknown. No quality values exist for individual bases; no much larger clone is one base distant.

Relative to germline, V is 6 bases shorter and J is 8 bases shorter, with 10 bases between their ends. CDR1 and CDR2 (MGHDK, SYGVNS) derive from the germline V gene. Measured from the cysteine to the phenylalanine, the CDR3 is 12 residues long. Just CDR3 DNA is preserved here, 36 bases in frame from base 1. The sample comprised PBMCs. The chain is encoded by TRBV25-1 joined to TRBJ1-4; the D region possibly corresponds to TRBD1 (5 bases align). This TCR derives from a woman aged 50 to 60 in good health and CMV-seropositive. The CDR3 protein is CASRGAGEKLFF. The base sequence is TGTGCCAGCAGAGGGGCAGGGGAAAAACTGTTTTTT. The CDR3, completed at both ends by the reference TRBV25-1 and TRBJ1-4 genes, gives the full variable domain EADIYQTPRYLVIGTGKKITLECSQTMGHDKMYWYQQDPGMELHLIHYSYGVNSTEKGDLSSESTVSRIRTEHFPLTLESARPSHTSQYLCASRGAGEKLFFGSGTQLSVL.